This T cell receptor (beta chain) was documented in a study of spatial heterogeneity in lung cancer. Study information: The study sequenced follow-up PBMC samples when they were available, at a median of roughly 22 months after resection. The study consistently detected more beta-chain than alpha-chain sequences.

CDR1 and CDR2 from the germline V gene are DFQATT and SNEGSKA (reference sequence). V lost 6 bases and J lost 0, with 12 bases in between. CDR3 size: 13 residues. Time point of the sample: blood at routine non-recurrence follow-up after resection. Researchers sequenced whole RNA taken from tumor, nontumor lung or frozen PBMC without sorting. This clonotype was seen ten or more times. Its target is not known. The study, taken as a whole, reports: Ubiquitous expanded tumor TCRs were observed in blood more at resection than follow-up.

One entry per CDR3 protein results from TCRdb running MiXCR on the 5' RACE reads. The sample consists of roughly 120,000 distinct CDR3 sequences, over 9% of them appearing once. This TCR was sampled from a male donor with early-stage non-small cell lung cancer. The gene calls are TRBV20-1 and TRBJ2-7, with D tentatively TRBD1 or TRBD2 (5 bases each). The material was PBMCs, obtained at follow-up. The CDR3 DNA sequence: TGCAGTGCCTCGGCAGGGAGCTCCTACGAGCAGTACTTC. Amino acid sequence: CSASAGSSYEQYF.